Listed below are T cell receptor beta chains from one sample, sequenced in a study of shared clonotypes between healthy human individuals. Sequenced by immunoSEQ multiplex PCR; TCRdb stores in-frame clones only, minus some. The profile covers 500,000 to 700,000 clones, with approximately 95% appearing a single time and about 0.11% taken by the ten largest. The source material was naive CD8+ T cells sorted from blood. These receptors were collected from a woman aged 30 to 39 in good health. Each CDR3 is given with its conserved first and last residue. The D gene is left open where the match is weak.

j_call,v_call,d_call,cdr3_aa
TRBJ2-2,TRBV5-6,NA,CASSLGGGNTGELFF
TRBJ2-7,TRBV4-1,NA,CASSQEGFSDEQYF
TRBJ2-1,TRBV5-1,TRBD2,CASSSSGLAGEPEQFF
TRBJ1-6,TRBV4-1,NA,CASSHKIGGDNSPLHF
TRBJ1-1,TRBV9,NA,CASSVGGGGTEAFF
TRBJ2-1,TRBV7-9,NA,CASSLSSRNEQFF
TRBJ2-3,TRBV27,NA,CASSLVGQFTDTQYF
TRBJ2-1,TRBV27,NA,CASSYGTYNEQFF
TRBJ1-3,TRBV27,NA,CASSLAVSGNTIYF
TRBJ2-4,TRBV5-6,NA,CASSLGAGGDLNIQYF
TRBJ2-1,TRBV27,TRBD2,CASSLTSGYNEQFF
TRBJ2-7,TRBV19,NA,CASSMVGKAYEQYF
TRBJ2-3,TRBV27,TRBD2,CASSLAGGTDTQYF
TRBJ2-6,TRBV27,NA,CASSLPPRWSGANVLTF
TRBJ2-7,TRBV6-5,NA,CASSLDNYEQYF
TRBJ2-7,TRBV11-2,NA,CASSLKYEQYF
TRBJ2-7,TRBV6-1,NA,CASSEGLTYEQYF
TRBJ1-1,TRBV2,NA,CASSESGEGLMNTEAFF
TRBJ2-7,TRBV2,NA,CASRVAGGLSEQYF
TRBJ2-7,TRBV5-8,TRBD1,CASSSQGTGFDEQYF
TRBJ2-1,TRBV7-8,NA,CASSLHQGTTPEQFF
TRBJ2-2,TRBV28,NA,CASSLGFQGRGLTTGELFF